What follows are 12 T cell receptor beta chains derived from one specimen sequenced in a study of beta chain features in type 1 diabetes (dated by TCRdb to 2016 to 2019). Overall study outcomes, separate from this receptor: Type 1 diabetes patients showed a moderate but significant shortening of TCRB CDR3 length in all four CD4+ subsets.

These TCRs' antigens remain unknown. Receptor amplification or capture employed the immunoSEQ multiplex PCR assay. The entire isolated RNA was reverse transcribed using the High Capacity cDNA Reverse Transcription Kit, and thus expressed TCRB transcripts were sequenced. As stored in TCRdb, this immuneACCESS dataset retains in-frame rearrangements with V and J assigned. A fraction of the clones does not appear; measured against another copy, unresolved V genes explain less than half of the discrepancy, and the remainder lacks a known reason. The sample yields hundreds of thousands of clones; about an eighth were counted once. Of the sample, about 0.02% falls within the top ten clones. Sequencing was done on a sample of naive CD4+ T cells from blood. The cell subset or site tag for this specimen amounts to: true naive CD4+ T cells. The source is a man in his late teens or twenties with type 1 diabetes.

The chain has TRBV30 and TRBJ1-4; no definite D call. Trimming removed 7 bases from V and 10 bases from J, with 19 bases in between. The germline V gene has CDR1 GTSNPN and CDR2 SVGIG (reference sequence). This CDR3 is built from 13 residues. The chain's CDR3 is CALDRAREGKLFF. CDR3 nucleotide sequence: TGTGCCTTGGACCGGGCGCGTGAGGGAAAACTGTTTTTT.

The chain combines TRBV5-1 with TRBJ1-1; D is undetermined. There are 13 residues in the CDR3. V lost 1 base and J lost 6, with 10 bases in between. Germline-derived CDR1 and CDR2 are SGHRS and YFSETQ. The CDR3 DNA sequence: TGCGCCAGCAGCTTGACCTTAAGGGCTGAAGCTTTCTTT. Translating it yields CASSLTLRAEAFF.

This clone was counted between two and nine times. V is TRBV18 and J is TRBJ2-7, with D tentatively TRBD1 (6 bases). Between the trimmed V and J ends, which lost 4 bases and 0 bases, there was a span of 16 bases. This CDR3 region has 16 residues. CDR1 and CDR2 (germline): KGHSH, LQKENI. This chain's CDR3 is CASSRGPQGVSYEQYF. The CDR3 DNA sequence: TGTGCCAGCTCACGGGGACCACAGGGCGTCTCCTACGAGCAGTACTTC.

The genes are TRBV5-1 and TRBJ1-2, with a weak D call TRBD1 (5 bases). Trimming took off 3 bases at V and 0 bases at J, with 12 bases between the two ends. CDR3 size: 15 residues. Germline loops: CDR1 SGHRS, CDR2 YFSETQ. This CDR3 reads CASSYRDVANYGYTF. The CDR3 DNA reads as TGCGCCAGCAGCTACCGGGACGTTGCTAACTATGGCTACACCTTC.

This clone turned up a few times. This rearrangement joins TRBV7-9 to TRBJ2-5, with TRBD2 identical over 7 bases. The CDR3 covers 17 residues. Trimming took 5 bases from V and 3 from J; bases not matched to a gene: 15. Germline V gives CDR1 SEHNR, CDR2 FQNEAQ (reference sequence). Written as DNA, the CDR3 is TGTGCCAGCAGCCAAAAGGGCCTTTCGGGGGGAAAAGAGACCCAGTACTTC. This codes for CASSQKGLSGGKETQYF.

The V call is TRBV6-1, the J call TRBJ1-2; D not certain. The CDR3 consists of 12 residues. The germline V gene encodes CDR1 MNHNS and CDR2 SASEGT. Trimming shortened V by 5 bases and J by 4 bases, and 8 bases separated the two germline ends. The CDR3 bases are TGTGCCAGCAGTATGGACGGCTATGGCTACACCTTC. This codes for CASSMDGYGYTF.

The CDR3 DNA reads as TGTGCCAGCAGCCAAGAAGCGGGGGGGCCCTACGAGCAGTACTTC. The encoded protein is CASSQEAGGPYEQYF. This chain joins TRBV4-2 and TRBJ2-7; 10 bases agree with TRBD2. Looked up from germline, CDR1 is LGHNA and CDR2 is YNFKEQ. The CDR3 spans 15 residues. V was pared by 0 bases and J by 2 bases, with 1 base of the junction left unmatched.

The chain is built from TRBV12-5 and TRBJ2-1, with 7 bases that match TRBD1. The germline CDR1 and CDR2 sequences are LGHNT and FRNRAP. This CDR3 is 16 amino acids long. V gave up 7 bases and J gave up 4 bases; unmatched junction bases: 13. The CDR3 nucleotides are TGTGCTAGTGCCCCCCGACGGGACAGCCCATACAATGAGCAGTTCTTC. This sequence encodes CASAPRRDSPYNEQFF.

The chain couples TRBV12-5 to TRBJ1-2, with D possibly matching TRBD1 (5 bases). Germline V gene lookup returns CDR1 LGHNT and CDR2 FRNRAP. V lost 0 bases and J 2 bases, leaving 13 bases between the germline ends. This CDR3 is built from 16 residues. Here the CDR3 DNA reads TGTGCTAGTGGTTTGGTACCGGCCAGGGACAACTATGGCTACACCTTC. Amino acids: CASGLVPARDNYGYTF.

This clone came up a few times. This sequence joins TRBV19 and TRBJ1-1; D is perhaps TRBD1 (5 bases). Germline-derived CDR1 and CDR2 are LNHDA and SQIVND (reference sequence). CDR3 length: 15 residues. The ends were cut back, 6 bases at V and 3 bases at J, with 17 bases in the middle. Here the CDR3 reads CASSPSWGTDTEAFF. CDR3 coding DNA: TGTGCCAGTAGCCCCTCTTGGGGCACGGACACTGAAGCTTTCTTT.

This clone was seen only a few times. The chain couples TRBV27 to TRBJ1-1; D is undetermined. Germline CDR1 and CDR2: MNHEY and SMNVEV (reference sequence). V lost 5 bases, J lost 1 base, and 11 bases lay in between. The CDR3 has 14 residues. The CDR3: CASSLARRNTEAFF. The DNA for the CDR3 is TGTGCCAGCAGTCTTGCCCGTAGGAACACTGAAGCTTTCTTT.

J is TRBJ2-1 and V is TRBV5-4; D unclear. Germline values: CDR1 SGHNT, CDR2 YYREEE (reference sequence). This CDR3 has 15 residues. Between the trimmed V and J ends, which lost 0 bases and 0 bases, there was a span of 7 bases. The CDR3 coding sequence is TGTGCCAGCAGCTTGGAACGGAGCTCCTACAATGAGCAGTTCTTC. Protein sequence: CASSLERSSYNEQFF.